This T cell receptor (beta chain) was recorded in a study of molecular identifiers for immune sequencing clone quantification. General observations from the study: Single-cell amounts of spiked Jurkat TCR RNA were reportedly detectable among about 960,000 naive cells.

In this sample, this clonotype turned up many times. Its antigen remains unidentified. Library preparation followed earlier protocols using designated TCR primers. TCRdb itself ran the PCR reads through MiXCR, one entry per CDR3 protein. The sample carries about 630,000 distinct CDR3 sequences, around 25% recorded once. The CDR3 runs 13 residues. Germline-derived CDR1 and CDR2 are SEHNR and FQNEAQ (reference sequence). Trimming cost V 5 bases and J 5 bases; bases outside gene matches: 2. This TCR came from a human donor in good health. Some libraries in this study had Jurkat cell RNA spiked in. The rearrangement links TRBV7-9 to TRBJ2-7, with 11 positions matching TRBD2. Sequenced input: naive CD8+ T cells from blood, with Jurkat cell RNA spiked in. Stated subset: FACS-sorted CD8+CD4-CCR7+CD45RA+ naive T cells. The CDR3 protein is CASSPSGRHEQYF. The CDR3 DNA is TGTGCCAGCAGCCCTAGCGGGAGGCACGAGCAGTACTTC.